The entry below describes one TCR beta chain. TCRdb re-analysed the RT-PCR reads in MiXCR, keeping a single row per CDR3 protein. Of around 200,000 distinct CDR3 sequences detected, roughly 12% appear once; the ten largest clones hold approximately 32%. This entry belongs to a study of response to subunit inactivated influenza vaccine. The ends were cut back, 4 bases at V and 8 bases at J, with 12 bases in the middle. The CDR3 totals 13 residues. Germline CDR1 and CDR2: MNHEY and SVGEGT. The data also belong to a second study, concerning T cells expressing NK-cell markers. That work states: cDNA encoding TCR beta was synthesized via 5'RACE template switching incorporating UMIs. In about 6 donors, dominant NKG2C+ clonotypes were about 1.0-8% of CD8+ T cells.

Sequenced here: CD8+ T cells sorted from PBMCs, sampled 11 to 12 days after vaccination. The receptor's source is a man over 45 who received an inactivated influenza vaccine. J is TRBJ2-4 and V is TRBV6-2 or TRBV6-3; D is possibly TRBD1 or TRBD2 (5 bases each). The CDR3 DNA sequence: TGTGCCAGCAGTTTTTCCGGGGCTTACATTCAGTACTTC. Translated: CASSFSGAYIQYF.